One and the same sample provided the 10 T cell receptor beta chains below, sequenced in a study of response to subunit inactivated influenza vaccine. TCRdb reprocessed the RT-PCR reads with MiXCR, giving one entry per CDR3 protein. The sample lists 550,000 to 600,000 distinct CDR3 sequences; about 10% were seen once. The sample in question was PBMCs from blood, obtained on the day of vaccination. The receptor set was obtained from a man in his fifties who received an inactivated influenza vaccine.

The V and J genes are TRBV12-3 or TRBV12-4 and TRBJ2-5; unclear D gene. The CDR3 is 14 residues long. The V gene lost 8 bases and the J gene lost 7 bases, with 20 bases spanning the gap. DNA of the CDR3: TGTGCCAGCGGGCGGTCGGCGACTTTGGGGACCCAGTACTTC. This sequence encodes CASGRSATLGTQYF.

Only a few counts were recorded for this clonotype. The chain links TRBV4-2 to TRBJ1-4, with TRBD1 matching 11 bases. Germline values: CDR1 LGHNA, CDR2 YNFKEQ. V shed 3 bases, J shed 0 bases, and the junction held 3 bases outside the gene matches. The CDR3 contains 17 residues. The CDR3 protein is CASSHPGQGATNEKLFF. CDR3 bases: TGTGCCAGCAGCCATCCGGGACAGGGGGCAACTAATGAAAAACTGTTTTTT.

In this sample, this clonotype turned up a few times. This chain joins TRBV14 and TRBJ2-2, with D perhaps TRBD2 (6 bases). Germline lookup yields CDR1 SGHDN and CDR2 FVKESK. CDR3 size: 15 residues. V was pared by 1 base and J by 5 bases, with 11 bases between. The CDR3 spells CASSQGMGGTGELFF. CDR3 DNA sequence: TGTGCCAGCAGCCAAGGAATGGGGGGAACCGGGGAGCTGTTTTTT.

The chain uses TRBV5-1 and TRBJ1-4; tentative D call: TRBD1 (6 bases). The CDR3 has 19 residues. Trimming pared 0 bases from V and 7 bases from J, leaving 25 bases between. Germline assignment: CDR1 SGHRS and CDR2 YFSETQ. DNA for the CDR3: TGCGCCAGCAGCTTGGACCTAGACAGGAAAGAGGCTGCTTTTGAAAAACTGTTTTTT. This translates into CASSLDLDRKEAAFEKLFF.

This clonotype has just a few counts. The chain combines TRBV10-3 with TRBJ2-6; 12 nucleotides agree with TRBD1. The CDR3 runs 17 residues. The junction had 4 bases not matched to a gene; V was cut back by 6 bases and J by 1 base. Germline V gene data show CDR1 as ENHRY and CDR2 as SYGVKD. The CDR3 DNA reads TGTGCCATCAGGGGGACAGGGGGCGCTTCTGGGGCCAACGTCCTGACTTTC. It encodes CAIRGTGGASGANVLTF.

The chain carries TRBV5-6 and TRBJ1-4, with a possible D match to TRBD1 (5 bases). V gave up 7 bases and J gave up 4 bases, with 17 bases separating them. This CDR3 comprises 15 residues. CDR1 is SGHDT and CDR2 is YYEEEE in the germline V gene. As DNA, the CDR3 is TGTGCCAGCGGCCCACTCGGGGGGGTTAATGAAAAACTGTTTTTT. It is translated as CASGPLGGVNEKLFF. Full variable domain (rest looked up from reference TRBV5-6 and TRBJ1-4): DAGVTQSPTHLIKTRGQQVTLRCSPKSGHDTVSWYQQALGQGPQFIFQYYEEEERQRGNFPDRFSGHQFPNYSSELNVNALLLGDSALYLCASGPLGGVNEKLFFGSGTQLSVL.

This clonotype came up a few times. J is TRBJ1-1 and V is TRBV13; 8 positions agree with TRBD1. Germline CDR1 reads PRHDT; CDR2 reads FYEKMQ (reference sequence). V was clipped by 5 bases and J by 7 bases; unmatched bases: 9. CDR3 length equals 14 residues. In DNA form, the CDR3 reads TGTGCCAGCAGCACCCCAGGGGGCATAGTTGAAGCTTTCTTT. Translating it yields CASSTPGGIVEAFF.

V usage is TRBV24-1 and J usage is TRBJ2-1, with 7 positions matching TRBD1. With V trimmed by 8 bases and J by 6 bases, 6 bases remained unmatched. The CDR3 extends over 13 amino acids. Germline V gene data show CDR1 as KGHDR and CDR2 as SFDVKD. The CDR3 region is CATTTNRGNEQFF. The CDR3 nucleotides read TGTGCCACCACCACGAACAGGGGCAATGAGCAGTTCTTC.

This clonotype has ten or more counts. V gene TRBV4-3 combines with J gene TRBJ2-2; D remains ambiguous. The CDR3 extends over 15 amino acids. Trimming stripped 0 bases from V and 10 bases from J, with 15 bases between. Germline-derived CDR1 and CDR2 are LGHNA and YSLEER. CDR3 DNA: TGCGCCAGCAGCCAAGATGTATCAGTGAGGACGGAGCTGTTTTTT. As protein: CASSQDVSVRTELFF.

This clonotype was seen a few times. V is TRBV10-2 and J is TRBJ2-5; TRBD1 is a possible D gene (6 bases). The germline CDR1 and CDR2 sequences are WSHSY and SAAADI. V gave up 7 bases and J gave up 1 base, with 10 bases separating them. The CDR3 covers 13 residues. Here the CDR3 reads CASKNRVQETQYF. The CDR3 region has the DNA TGCGCCAGCAAGAACAGGGTCCAAGAGACCCAGTACTTC.